These 13 T cell receptor beta chains were sequenced from one sample in a study of shared clonotypes between healthy human individuals (dated by TCRdb to the early 2020s). Preparation of the library involved the immunoSEQ multiplex PCR assay. TCRdb's version of the immuneACCESS table is confined to in-frame rearrangements and falls short of the full clone set. An unresolved V gene accounts for under half of the shortfall where checked; the remainder is of unknown origin. This sample gives nearly 500,000 clones in total; around 78% of them show up just once. Together, the top ten hold 10% to 15% of the sample. The specimen sequenced was PBMCs. The source of these receptors is a woman in her 40s in good health. Some clones in this sample may be carry-over from other donors' samples.

This clone was observed a single time. This chain joins TRBV19 and TRBJ1-1; D possibly corresponds to TRBD1 (5 bases). CDR1 is LNHDA, CDR2 SQIVND, per germline (reference sequence). Trimming removed 7 bases from V and 0 bases from J, with 12 bases in between. The CDR3 is 14 residues long. The CDR3 protein is CASTNGHLNTEAFF. The CDR3 DNA sequence: TGTGCCAGTACCAATGGACATCTGAACACTGAAGCTTTCTTT.

The chain recombines TRBV7-8 with TRBJ2-7; D is undetermined. This CDR3 spans 12 amino acids. V was trimmed by 5 bases and J by 0 bases, leaving 5 bases between them. In germline, CDR1 is SGHVS, CDR2 FQNEAQ. For the CDR3, the DNA is TGTGCCAGCAGCCATATCTCCTACGAGCAGTACTTC. Protein: CASSHISYEQYF.

The gene calls are TRBV11-2 and TRBJ2-7, with 9 bases lining up with TRBD1. The CDR3 has 14 residues. Germline V CDR1 and CDR2: SGHAT, FQNNGV. V trimming: 4 bases; J trimming: 5 bases; junction bases outside the gene matches: 6. The CDR3 DNA reads TGTGCCAGCAGCTCTACTACAGGGGGCCACGAGCAGTACTTC. Amino acids: CASSSTTGGHEQYF.

This clone was picked up a small number of times. Sequence at one end of the junction differs from germline and may be a read error. CDR3 in DNA: TGTGCCACCAGCCCCTTGACAGGGCGAACAGATACGCAGTATTTT. Its protein product is CATSPLTGRTDTQYF. The V call is TRBV7-8, the J call TRBJ2-3; 7 nucleotides line up with TRBD1. CDR1 and CDR2 from the germline V gene are SGHVS and FQNEAQ. The CDR3 runs to 15 residues.

A note on this clone: This likely came from a read error, as a far larger clone is one base away. The V call is TRBV30, the J call TRBJ1-5; D is unclear. The germline CDR1 and CDR2 sequences are GTSNPN and SVGIG (reference sequence). The length of the CDR3 is 14 residues. V was clipped by 2 bases and J by 4 bases, with 12 bases between them. The CDR3 loop is CAWSTQRANQPQHF. The CDR3 DNA follows: TGTGCCTGGAGTACACAGAGGGCGAATCAGCCCCAGCATTTT.

V is TRBV5-1 and J is TRBJ1-4; possible D gene TRBD1, 5 bases. Germline values: CDR1 SGHRS, CDR2 YFSETQ. The ends were cut back, 4 bases at V and 0 bases at J, with 7 bases in the middle. This CDR3 contains 14 residues. The CDR3 DNA follows: TGCGCCAGCAGCGAGGGGCCAACTAATGAAAAACTGTTTTTT. As protein: CASSEGPTNEKLFF.

The CDR3 DNA follows: TGTGCCAGTAGCCGACTAGCGGGAGGGAATCACGGGGAGCTGTTTTTT. Its translation: CASSRLAGGNHGELFF. The chain joins TRBV27 to TRBJ2-2; 14 nucleotides match TRBD2. CDR3 length equals 16 residues. Losses at the gene ends were 9 bases for V and 7 bases for J; bases not matched to a gene: 10. The germline V gene has CDR1 MNHEY and CDR2 SMNVEV (reference sequence).

The rearrangement joins TRBV28 to TRBJ1-2; D call uncertain. Germline CDR1 MDHEN, CDR2 SYDVKM. The CDR3 runs to 13 residues. Deletions cut 5 bases from V and 5 bases from J, with 12 bases between. The CDR3 DNA reads as TGTGCCAGCAGTGATCCAGCTCGGTATGGCTACACCTTC. Protein product: CASSDPARYGYTF.

V gene TRBV29-1 combines with J gene TRBJ1-2, with D tentatively TRBD1 (5 bases). The germline V gene encodes CDR1 SQVTM and CDR2 ANQGSEA. V was clipped by 3 bases and J by 6 bases, with 11 bases between them. This CDR3 has 12 residues. The DNA for the CDR3 is TGCAGCGTTGAGGGGGACCCCCATGGCTACACCTTC. Its translation is CSVEGDPHGYTF.

The CDR3 is CASSLDKWEQYF. The CDR3 nucleotides are TGTGCCAGCAGCTTGGACAAATGGGAGCAGTACTTC. The chain carries TRBV5-4 and TRBJ2-7; D is unclear. Trimming shortened V by 0 bases and J by 7 bases, and 8 bases separated the two germline ends. Germline CDR1 is SGHNT and CDR2 is YYREEE (reference sequence). CDR3 length: 12 amino acids.

This clone is a singleton in its sample. The DNA of the CDR3 is TGTGCCAGCAGCCCGGGTACCGGGGAGCTGTTTTTT. Its translation: CASSPGTGELFF. The chain combines TRBV5-6 with TRBJ2-2; D is unclear. This CDR3 has 12 amino acids. The V gene's germline CDR1 is SGHDT and CDR2 YYEEEE. Trimming pared 4 bases from V and 5 bases from J, leaving 6 bases between.

J is TRBJ2-1 and V is TRBV9, with 10 positions matching TRBD2. The CDR3 length is 17 residues. V lost 0 bases and J lost 9; bases outside the gene matches: 12. The germline CDR1 and CDR2 sequences are SGDLS and YYNGEE. CDR3 in amino acids: CASSVGASGSGEGEQFF. CDR3 DNA: TGTGCCAGCAGCGTAGGAGCTAGCGGGAGTGGTGAGGGTGAGCAGTTCTTC.

This CDR3 reads CASINGGANTEAFF. As DNA, the CDR3 is TGTGCCAGCATCAACGGAGGGGCGAACACTGAAGCTTTCTTT. The chain joins TRBV6-5 to TRBJ1-1; TRBD1 is a possible D gene (5 bases). Trimming stripped 7 bases from V and 1 base from J, with 13 bases between. This CDR3 spans 14 amino acids. Looked up from germline, CDR1 is MNHEY and CDR2 is SVGAGI.